This T cell receptor beta chain was observed in a study of T cell responses to AZD1222 COVID-19 vaccine. The CDR3 is 12 residues long. CDR1 and CDR2 (germline): LNHDA, SQIVND (reference sequence). V was shortened by 6 bases and J by 7 bases, with 10 bases between the two germline ends. Study observations and caveats: Rises in breadth and depth of Spike-specific TCRs came after two AZD1222 doses.

Second doses that came at about 4 or about 12 weeks were put together. This table comes from immunoSEQ multiplex PCR, and its TCRdb copy is limited to in-frame clones, with some not included. The sample has some 200,000 clones, 90% to 95% seen once. Points on this clone: Its antigen remains unknown.

The sample consisted of peripheral blood, taken 28 days after the second AZD1222 dose. V and J are TRBV19 and TRBJ1-3, with D perhaps matching TRBD1 (6 bases). This receptor was taken from an adult who received the AZD1222 COVID-19 vaccine. This CDR3 is CASRNQGNTIYF. The CDR3 DNA reads TGTGCCAGTAGAAACCAGGGGAACACCATATATTTT. Complete variable domain (other parts from reference TRBV19 and TRBJ1-3): DGGITQSPKYLFRKEGQNVTLSCEQNLNHDAMYWYRQDPGQGLRLIYYSQIVNDFQKGDIAEGYSVSREKKESFPLTVTSAQKNPTAFYLCASRNQGNTIYFGEGSWLTVV.